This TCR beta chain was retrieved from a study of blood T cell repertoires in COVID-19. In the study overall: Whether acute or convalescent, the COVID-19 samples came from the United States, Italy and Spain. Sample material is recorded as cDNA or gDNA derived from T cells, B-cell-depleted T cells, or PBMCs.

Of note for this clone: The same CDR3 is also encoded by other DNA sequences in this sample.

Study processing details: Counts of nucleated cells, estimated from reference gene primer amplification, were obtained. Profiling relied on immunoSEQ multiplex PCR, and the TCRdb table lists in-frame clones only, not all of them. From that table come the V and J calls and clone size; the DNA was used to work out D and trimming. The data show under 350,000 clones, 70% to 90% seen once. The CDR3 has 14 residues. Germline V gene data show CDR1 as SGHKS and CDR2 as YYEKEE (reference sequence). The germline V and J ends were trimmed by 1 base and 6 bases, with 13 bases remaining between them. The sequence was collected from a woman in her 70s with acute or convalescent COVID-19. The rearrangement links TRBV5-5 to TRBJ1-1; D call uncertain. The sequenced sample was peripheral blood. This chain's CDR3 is CASSLRTGNSEAFF. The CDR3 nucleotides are TGTGCCAGCAGCTTGCGGACGGGAAACTCTGAAGCTTTCTTT.